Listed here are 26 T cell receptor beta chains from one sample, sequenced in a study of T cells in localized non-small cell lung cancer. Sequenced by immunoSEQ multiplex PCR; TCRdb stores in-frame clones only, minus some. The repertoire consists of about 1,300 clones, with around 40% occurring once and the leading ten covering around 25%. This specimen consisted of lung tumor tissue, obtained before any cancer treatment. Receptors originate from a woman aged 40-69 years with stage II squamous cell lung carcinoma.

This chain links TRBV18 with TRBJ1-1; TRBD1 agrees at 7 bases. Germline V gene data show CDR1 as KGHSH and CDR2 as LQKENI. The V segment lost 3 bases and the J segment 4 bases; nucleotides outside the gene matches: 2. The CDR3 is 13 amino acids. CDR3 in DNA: TGTGCCAGCTCACCGGGACAGCGCACTGAAGCTTTCTTT. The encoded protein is CASSPGQRTEAFF.

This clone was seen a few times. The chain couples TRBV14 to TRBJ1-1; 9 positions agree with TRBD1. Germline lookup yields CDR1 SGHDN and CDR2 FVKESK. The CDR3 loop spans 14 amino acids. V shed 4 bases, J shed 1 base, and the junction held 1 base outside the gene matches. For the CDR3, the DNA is TGTGCCAGCAGCCCACAGGGGGCGAACACTGAAGCTTTCTTT. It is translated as CASSPQGANTEAFF.

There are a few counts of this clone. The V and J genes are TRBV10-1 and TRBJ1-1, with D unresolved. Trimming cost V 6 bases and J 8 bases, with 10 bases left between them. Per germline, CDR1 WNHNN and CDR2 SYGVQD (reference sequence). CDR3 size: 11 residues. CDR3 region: CASSWEAEAFF. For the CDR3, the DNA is TGCGCCAGCAGCTGGGAGGCAGAAGCTTTCTTT.

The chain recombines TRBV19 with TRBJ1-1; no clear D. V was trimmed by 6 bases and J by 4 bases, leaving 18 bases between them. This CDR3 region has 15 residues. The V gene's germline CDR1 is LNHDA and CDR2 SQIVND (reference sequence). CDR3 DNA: TGTGCCAGTAGAAACAACCCACAAGTAGGCACTGAAGCTTTCTTT. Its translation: CASRNNPQVGTEAFF.

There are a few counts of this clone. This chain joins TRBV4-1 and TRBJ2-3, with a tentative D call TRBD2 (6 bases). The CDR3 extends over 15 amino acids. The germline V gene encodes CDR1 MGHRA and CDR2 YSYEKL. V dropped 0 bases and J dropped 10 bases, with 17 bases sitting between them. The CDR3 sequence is CASSQDRTNPYAQYF. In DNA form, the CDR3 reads TGCGCCAGCAGCCAAGACCGGACTAACCCGTATGCGCAGTATTTT.

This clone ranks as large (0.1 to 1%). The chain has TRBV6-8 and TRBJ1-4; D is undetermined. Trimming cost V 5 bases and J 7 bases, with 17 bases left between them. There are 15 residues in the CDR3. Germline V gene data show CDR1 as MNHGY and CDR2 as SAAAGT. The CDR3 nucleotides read TGTGCCAGCAGTGACTTATCGGACGGGTTTGAAAAACTGTTTTTT. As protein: CASSDLSDGFEKLFF.

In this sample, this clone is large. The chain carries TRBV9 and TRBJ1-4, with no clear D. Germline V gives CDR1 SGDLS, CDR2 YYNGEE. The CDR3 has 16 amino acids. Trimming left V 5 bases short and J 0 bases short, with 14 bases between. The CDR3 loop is CASRESPLTTNEKLFF. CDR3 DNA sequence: TGTGCCAGCAGAGAGAGCCCATTGACAACTAATGAAAAACTGTTTTTT.

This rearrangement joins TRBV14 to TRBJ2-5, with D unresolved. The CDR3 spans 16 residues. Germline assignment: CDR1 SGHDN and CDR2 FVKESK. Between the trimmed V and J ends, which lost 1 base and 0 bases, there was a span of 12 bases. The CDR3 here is CASSQVVTYHQETQYF. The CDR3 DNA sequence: TGTGCCAGCAGCCAAGTCGTGACATACCACCAAGAGACCCAGTACTTC.

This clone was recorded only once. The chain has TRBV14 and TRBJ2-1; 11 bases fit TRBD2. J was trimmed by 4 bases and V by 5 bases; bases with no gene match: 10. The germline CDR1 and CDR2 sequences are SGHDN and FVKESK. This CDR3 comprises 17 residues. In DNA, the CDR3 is TGTGCCAGCAGCTACTTCTCCCTAGCGGGAGGATACAATGAGCAGTTCTTC. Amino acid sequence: CASSYFSLAGGYNEQFF.

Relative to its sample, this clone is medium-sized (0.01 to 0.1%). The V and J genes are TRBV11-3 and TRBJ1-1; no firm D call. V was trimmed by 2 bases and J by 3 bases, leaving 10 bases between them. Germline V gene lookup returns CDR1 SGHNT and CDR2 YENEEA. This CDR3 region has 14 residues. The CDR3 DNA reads TGTGCCAGCAGCTTAACGGCTGGTTACACTGAAGCTTTCTTT. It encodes CASSLTAGYTEAFF.

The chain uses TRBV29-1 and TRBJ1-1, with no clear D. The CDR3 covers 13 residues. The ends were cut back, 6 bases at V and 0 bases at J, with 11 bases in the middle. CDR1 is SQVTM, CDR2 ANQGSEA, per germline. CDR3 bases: TGCAGCGTCTACCCGGATTTGAACACTGAAGCTTTCTTT. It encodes CSVYPDLNTEAFF. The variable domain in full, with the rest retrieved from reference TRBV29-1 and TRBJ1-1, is SAVISQKPSRDICQRGTSLTIQCQVDSQVTMMFWYRQQPGQSLTLIATANQGSEATYESGFVIDKFPISRPNLTFSTLTVSNMSPEDSSIYLCSVYPDLNTEAFFGQGTRLTVV.

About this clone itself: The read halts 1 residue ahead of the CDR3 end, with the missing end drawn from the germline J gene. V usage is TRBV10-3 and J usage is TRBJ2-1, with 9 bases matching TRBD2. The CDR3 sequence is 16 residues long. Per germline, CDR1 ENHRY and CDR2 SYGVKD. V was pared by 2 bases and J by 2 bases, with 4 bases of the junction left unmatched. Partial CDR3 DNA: TGTGCCATCAGTGAGGCCGGCGGGAGGGCCTACAATGAGCAGTTC. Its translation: CAISEAGGRAYNEQF. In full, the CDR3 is CAISEAGGRAYNEQFF.

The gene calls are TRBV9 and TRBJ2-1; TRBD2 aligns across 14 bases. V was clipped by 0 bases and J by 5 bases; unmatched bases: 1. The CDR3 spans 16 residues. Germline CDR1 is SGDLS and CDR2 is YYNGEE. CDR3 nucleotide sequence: TGTGCCAGCAGCGTAGCGGGACTAGCGGGAGACAATGAGCAGTTCTTC. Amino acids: CASSVAGLAGDNEQFF. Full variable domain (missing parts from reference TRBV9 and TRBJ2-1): DSGVTQTPKHLITATGQRVTLRCSPRSGDLSVYWYQQSLDQGLQFLIQYYNGEERAKGNILERFSAQQFPDLHSELNLSSLELGDSALYFCASSVAGLAGDNEQFFGPGTRLTVL.

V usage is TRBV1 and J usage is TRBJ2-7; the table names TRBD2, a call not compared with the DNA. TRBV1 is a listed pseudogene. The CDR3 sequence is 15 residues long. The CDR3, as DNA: TGCACCAGCAGCCAAGGGTACCAATCGGCCTACGAGCAGTACTTC. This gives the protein CTSSQGYQSAYEQYF.

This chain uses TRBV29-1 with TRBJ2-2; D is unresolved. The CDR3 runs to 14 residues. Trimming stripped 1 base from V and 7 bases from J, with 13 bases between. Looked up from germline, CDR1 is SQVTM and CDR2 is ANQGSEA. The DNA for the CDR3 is TGCAGCGTTGAAGGGGTTGCTACAAGCGGGGAGCTGTTTTTT. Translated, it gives CSVEGVATSGELFF.

The CDR3 nucleotides read TGTGCCAGCAGCGAGGGGACTAGCGGGGGCTACGAGCAGTACTTC. Protein sequence: CASSEGTSGGYEQYF. The chain recombines TRBV9 with TRBJ2-7, with 14 nucleotides matching TRBD2. The CDR3 consists of 15 residues. The germline V gene encodes CDR1 SGDLS and CDR2 YYNGEE. V lost 3 bases, J lost 3 bases, and 2 bases stayed unmatched.

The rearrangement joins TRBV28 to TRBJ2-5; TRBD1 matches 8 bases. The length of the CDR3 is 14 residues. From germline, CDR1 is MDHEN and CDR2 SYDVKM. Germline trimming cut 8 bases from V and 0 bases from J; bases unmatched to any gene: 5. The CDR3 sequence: CASGMDRDQETQYF. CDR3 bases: TGTGCCAGCGGAATGGACAGGGACCAAGAGACCCAGTACTTC.

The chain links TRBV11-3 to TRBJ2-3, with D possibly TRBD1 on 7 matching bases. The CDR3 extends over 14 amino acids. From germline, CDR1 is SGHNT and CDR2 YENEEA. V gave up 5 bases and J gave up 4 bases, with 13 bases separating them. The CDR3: CASSISGGSDTQYF. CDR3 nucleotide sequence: TGTGCCAGCAGCATCTCAGGGGGGTCAGATACGCAGTATTTT.

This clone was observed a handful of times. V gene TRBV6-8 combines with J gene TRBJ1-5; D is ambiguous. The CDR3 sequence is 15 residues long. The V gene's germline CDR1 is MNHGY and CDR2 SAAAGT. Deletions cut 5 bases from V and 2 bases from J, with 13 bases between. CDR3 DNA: TGTGCCAGCAGTATGACCCCTGGAGGCAATCAGCCCCAGCATTTT. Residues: CASSMTPGGNQPQHF.

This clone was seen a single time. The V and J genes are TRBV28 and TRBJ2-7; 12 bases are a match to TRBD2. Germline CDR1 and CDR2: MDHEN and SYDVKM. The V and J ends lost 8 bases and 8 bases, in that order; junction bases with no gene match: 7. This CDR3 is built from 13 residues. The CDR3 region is CASASSGRAKQYF. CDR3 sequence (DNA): TGTGCCAGCGCCTCTAGCGGGAGGGCCAAGCAGTACTTC.

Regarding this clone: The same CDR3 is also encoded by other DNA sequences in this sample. The CDR3 protein is CSVEVGTGTEAFF. CDR3 in DNA: TGCAGCGTTGAAGTCGGAACCGGGACTGAAGCTTTCTTT. The rearrangement joins TRBV29-1 to TRBJ1-1; D gene unclear. Germline lookup yields CDR1 SQVTM and CDR2 ANQGSEA. V was cut by 1 base and J by 5 bases, with 11 bases left in between. The CDR3 is made up of 13 amino acids.

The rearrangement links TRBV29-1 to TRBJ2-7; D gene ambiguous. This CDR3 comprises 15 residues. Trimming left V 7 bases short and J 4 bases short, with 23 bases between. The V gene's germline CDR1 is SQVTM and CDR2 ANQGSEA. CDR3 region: CSEPIRLAKSYEQYF. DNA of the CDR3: TGCAGCGAACCAATTCGACTGGCGAAATCTTACGAGCAGTACTTC.

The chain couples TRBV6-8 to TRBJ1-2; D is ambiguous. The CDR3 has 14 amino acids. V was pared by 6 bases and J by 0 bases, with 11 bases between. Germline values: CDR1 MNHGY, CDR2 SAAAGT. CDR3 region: CASRDRGANYGYTF. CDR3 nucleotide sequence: TGTGCCAGCAGGGACCGGGGAGCTAACTATGGCTACACCTTC.

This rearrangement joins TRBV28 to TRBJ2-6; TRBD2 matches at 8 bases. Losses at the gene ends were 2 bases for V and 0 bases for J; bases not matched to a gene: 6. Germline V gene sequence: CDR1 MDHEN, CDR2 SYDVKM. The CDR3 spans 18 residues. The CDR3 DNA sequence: TGTGCCAGCAGTTTAGGAGCGGGAGTCCGCTCTGGGGCCAACGTCCTGACTTTC. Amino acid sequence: CASSLGAGVRSGANVLTF. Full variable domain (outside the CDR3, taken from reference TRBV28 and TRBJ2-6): DVKVTQSSRYLVKRTGEKVFLECVQDMDHENMFWYRQDPGLGLRLIYFSYDVKMKEKGDIPEGYSVSREKKERFSLILESASTNQTSMYLCASSLGAGVRSGANVLTFGAGSRLTVL.

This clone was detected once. CDR3 in amino acids: CATDRGSNQPQHF. CDR3 nucleotide sequence: TGTGCCACCGACAGGGGAAGCAATCAGCCCCAGCATTTT. The J gene is TRBJ1-5, the V gene TRBV19; TRBD1 agrees at 8 bases. V trimming: 10 bases; J trimming: 1 base; junction bases outside the gene matches: 3. Germline V gives CDR1 LNHDA, CDR2 SQIVND (reference sequence). CDR3 length equals 13 residues.

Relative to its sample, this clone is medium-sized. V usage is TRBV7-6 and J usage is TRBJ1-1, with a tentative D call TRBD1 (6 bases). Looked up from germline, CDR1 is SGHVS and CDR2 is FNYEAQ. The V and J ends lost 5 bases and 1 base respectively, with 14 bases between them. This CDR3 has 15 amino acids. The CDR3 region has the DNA TGTGCCAGCAGCGGGGGTCAGGGGACGAACACTGAAGCTTTCTTT. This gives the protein CASSGGQGTNTEAFF.